The 8 T cell receptor beta chains below all came from one sample that was sequenced in a study of graft-versus-host responses after intestinal transplantation. Sequencing used immunoSEQ multiplex PCR; TCRdb keeps in-frame clones, though not all of them. The sample has 17,000 or so clones; about 89% are singletons. Source: bone marrow, taken approximately 120 days after transplant. The receptors were sampled from a human patient who received an intestinal transplant, so some T cells may come from the graft donor.

The sample holds a few counts of this clone. V usage is TRBV7-9 and J usage is TRBJ1-4; D perhaps matches TRBD1 (6 bases). The CDR3 is made up of 15 amino acids. CDR1 is SEHNR and CDR2 is FQNEAQ in the germline V gene (reference sequence). V was pared by 1 base and J by 3 bases, with 9 bases between. Written as DNA, the CDR3 is TGTGCCAGCAGCTTAGGGGGGGCAGCTAATGAAAAACTGTTTTTT. It codes for CASSLGGAANEKLFF.

This clone was found once. The genes are TRBV19 and TRBJ2-1; TRBD2 agrees at 7 bases. The V gene's germline CDR1 is LNHDA and CDR2 SQIVND (reference sequence). V was pared by 1 base and J by 6 bases, with 0 bases of the junction left unmatched. There are 13 residues in the CDR3. In nucleotides, the CDR3 is TGTGCCAGTAGTATAGTAGCGGGCAATGAGCAGTTCTTC. It yields the protein CASSIVAGNEQFF.

This chain uses TRBV7-3 with TRBJ2-7; TRBD2 aligns across 9 bases. Germline-derived CDR1 and CDR2 are SGHTA and FQGTGA. Trimming removed 5 bases from V and 5 bases from J; junction bases left unmatched: 10. This CDR3 is 15 amino acids long. This CDR3 is CASSSGAGGGDEQYF. DNA for the CDR3: TGTGCCAGCAGCAGCGGAGCGGGAGGAGGCGACGAGCAGTACTTC.

The CDR3 sequence is CAWSTGLAGSPGELFF. The CDR3 DNA is TGTGCCTGGAGTACCGGACTAGCGGGATCCCCCGGGGAGCTGTTTTTT. This chain uses TRBV30 with TRBJ2-2, with 12 bases that match TRBD2. Germline lookup yields CDR1 GTSNPN and CDR2 SVGIG (reference sequence). The length of the CDR3 is 16 residues. The J segment lost 6 bases and the V segment lost 2 bases, leaving 7 bases of the junction unmatched.

The rearrangement joins TRBV7-8 to TRBJ1-2, with 7 bases aligning to TRBD1. The V segment lost 5 bases and the J segment 6 bases; nucleotides outside the gene matches: 6. The germline V gene encodes CDR1 SGHVS and CDR2 FQNEAQ. This CDR3 is 13 amino acids long. This CDR3 is CASSLTGVNGYTF. As DNA, the CDR3 is TGTGCCAGCAGCCTAACAGGGGTGAATGGCTACACCTTC.

The chain has TRBV28 and TRBJ1-1, with a tentative D call TRBD1 (5 bases). The CDR3 totals 15 residues. Trimming removed 2 bases at V and 9 bases at J, with 19 bases between. Germline V gene lookup returns CDR1 MDHEN and CDR2 SYDVKM. The CDR3, as DNA: TGTGCCAGCAGTTTACCTTCGGTGGGGACTGAGCAAGCTTTCTTT. The encoded protein is CASSLPSVGTEQAFF.

This clone is a singleton in its sample. Here the CDR3 reads CASSSPRTSYEQYF. In nucleotides, the CDR3 is TGTGCCAGCAGTTCCCCCAGGACTTCCTACGAGCAGTACTTC. The chain links TRBV28 to TRBJ2-7; maybe TRBD2 (5 bases). Trimming removed 4 bases at V and 1 base at J, with 11 bases between. This CDR3 has 14 residues. Per the germline V gene, CDR1 is MDHEN and CDR2 is SYDVKM. Filled out from reference TRBV28 and TRBJ2-7, the complete variable domain reads DVKVTQSSRYLVKRTGEKVFLECVQDMDHENMFWYRQDPGLGLRLIYFSYDVKMKEKGDIPEGYSVSREKKERFSLILESASTNQTSMYLCASSSPRTSYEQYFGPGTRLTVT.

The J gene is TRBJ1-1, the V gene TRBV7-9, with TRBD1 matching 7 bases. CDR3 length: 13 amino acids. V shed 1 base, J shed 11 bases, and the junction held 7 bases outside the gene matches. Germline V lookup: CDR1 SEHNR, CDR2 FQNEAQ (reference sequence). The CDR3 nucleotides are TGTGCCAGCAGCTTAGGGACAGGCAACCGGGCTTTCTTT. Residues: CASSLGTGNRAFF. Drawing the rest from reference TRBV7-9 and TRBJ1-1, the complete variable domain is DTGVSQNPRHKITKRGQNVTFRCDPISEHNRLYWYRQTLGQGPEFLTYFQNEAQLEKSRLLSDRFSAERPKGSFSTLEIQRTEQGDSAMYLCASSLGTGNRAFFGQGTRLTVV.